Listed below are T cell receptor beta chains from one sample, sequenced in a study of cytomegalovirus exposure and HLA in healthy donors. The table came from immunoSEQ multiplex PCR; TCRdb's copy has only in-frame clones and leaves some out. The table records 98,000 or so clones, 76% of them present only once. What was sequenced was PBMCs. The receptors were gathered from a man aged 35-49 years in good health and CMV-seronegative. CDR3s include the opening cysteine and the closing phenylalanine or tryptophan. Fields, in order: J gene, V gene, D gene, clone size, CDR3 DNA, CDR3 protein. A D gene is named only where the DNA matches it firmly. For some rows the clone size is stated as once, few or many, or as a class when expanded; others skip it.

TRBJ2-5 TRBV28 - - TGTGCCAGCAGTACCACGACAGGCTTTGGTTCCCAGTACTTC CASSTTTGFGSQYF
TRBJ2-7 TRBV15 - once TGTGCCACCAGCTCCGCCGGGCGGGCCTCCTACGAGCAGTACTTC CATSSAGRASYEQYF
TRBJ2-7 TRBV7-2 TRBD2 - TGTGCCAGCAGCTTAGACTCGGGGACTAGGTGGTACTTC CASSLDSGTRWYF
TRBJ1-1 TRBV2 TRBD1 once TGTGCCAGCAGGTGGACAGGGGCTTTGGCTGAAGCTTTCTTT CASRWTGALAEAFF
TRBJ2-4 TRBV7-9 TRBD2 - TGTGCCAGCAGCTTAGACGGTAGCGGGGGGGCCGGGAACATTCAGTACTTC CASSLDGSGGAGNIQYF
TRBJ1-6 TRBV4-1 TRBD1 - TGCGCCAGCAGCCAAGGGGGCAGGGGGCAAAATTCACCCCTCCACTTT CASSQGGRGQNSPLHF
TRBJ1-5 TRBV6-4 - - TGTGCCAGCAATAATGGGACACCCCTTGAAGGCAATCAGCCCCAGCATTTT CASNNGTPLEGNQPQHF
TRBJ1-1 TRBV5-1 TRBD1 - TGCGCCAGCAGCTGGACAGGGGCGTACACTGAAGCTTTCTTT CASSWTGAYTEAFF
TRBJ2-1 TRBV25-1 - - TGTGCCAGCAGTGCACCTGGGGGGATTAGCTCCTACAATGAGCAGTTCTTC CASSAPGGISSYNEQFF
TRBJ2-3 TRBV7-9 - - TGTGCCAGCAGCTTAGTAGGGGCCAGCACAGATACGCAGTATTTT CASSLVGASTDTQYF
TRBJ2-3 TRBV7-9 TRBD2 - TGTTCCAGCACTAAACTGGGAGGGATTGGTACAGATACGCAGTATTTT CSSTKLGGIGTDTQYF
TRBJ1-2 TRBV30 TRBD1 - TGTGCCTGCCATCAGGGGGTAGTAGCTGACTACACCTTC CACHQGVVADYTF
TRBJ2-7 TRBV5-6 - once TGTGCCAGCAGCTTGGCCCAGGTCTCCTACGAGCAGTACTTC CASSLAQVSYEQYF